The 10 T cell receptor beta chains below all came from one sample that was sequenced in a study of blood T cell repertoires in COVID-19. Only in-frame clones appear in the TCRdb table, and some are missing; sequencing was by immunoSEQ multiplex PCR. The table lists about 83,000 clones, 87% of them singletons. The sample consisted of peripheral blood. The receptors derive from a woman aged 45-65 years with active or convalescent COVID-19.

The V call is TRBV7-2, the J call TRBJ2-2; TRBD1 aligns across 8 bases. Germline V gene lookup returns CDR1 SGHTA and CDR2 FQGNSA. After removal of 4 bases from V and 9 bases from J, the junction contained 13 bases not matched to a gene. CDR3 length: 16 residues. CDR3 nucleotide sequence: TGTGCCAGCAGCTCTAGGCGGCAGGGGGCGGTCCGGGAGCTGTTTTTT. Encoded protein: CASSSRRQGAVRELFF.

The chain employs TRBV27 and TRBJ2-7; TRBD2 matches at 8 bases. Germline V lookup: CDR1 MNHEY, CDR2 SMNVEV (reference sequence). J lost 7 bases, V lost 0 bases, and 8 bases had no gene match. CDR3 length: 15 amino acids. The DNA of the CDR3 is TGTGCCAGCAGTTTATCGGCGGGGGGACGGCCGGAGCAGTACTTC. Residues: CASSLSAGGRPEQYF.

The chain uses TRBV5-1 and TRBJ1-1; D is ambiguous. The CDR3 has 12 amino acids. V dropped 0 bases and J dropped 10 bases, with 10 bases sitting between them. CDR1 is SGHRS and CDR2 is YFSETQ in the germline V gene. Here the CDR3 DNA reads TGCGCCAGCAGCTTGGATGATTCGCGAGCTTTCTTT. Encoded protein: CASSLDDSRAFF.

Comment on this clone: Additional DNA sequences in this sample encode the identical CDR3. The chain has TRBV6-1 and TRBJ1-2; D may be TRBD1 (6 bases). CDR1 MNHNS and CDR2 SASEGT come from the germline V gene. The CDR3 has 14 amino acids. V was trimmed by 2 bases and J by 3 bases, leaving 10 bases between them. The DNA for the CDR3 is TGTGCCAGCAGTGAATTAGGGGGAGACTATGGCTACACCTTC. Its translation is CASSELGGDYGYTF.

CDR3 amino acids: CASSLTADYEQYF. The DNA of the CDR3 is TGTGCCAGCAGCTTAACAGCCGACTACGAGCAGTACTTC. J is TRBJ2-7 and V is TRBV7-6, with no clear D. Per germline, CDR1 SGHVS and CDR2 FNYEAQ. The CDR3 covers 13 residues. V was cut by 2 bases and J by 3 bases, with 8 bases left in between.

This chain links TRBV3-1 (or the pseudogene TRBV3-2) with TRBJ2-7; 9 bases are shared with TRBD2. Unmatched junction bases numbered 2, after V lost 4 bases and J lost 4 bases. Germline CDR1 reads LGHDT; CDR2 reads YNNKEL (reference sequence). This CDR3 comprises 13 residues. CDR3 in DNA: TGTGCCAGCAGCCGGACTAGCGCGTACGAGCAGTACTTC. As protein: CASSRTSAYEQYF.

There are a few counts of this clone. This chain uses TRBV6-4 with TRBJ1-6; the match to TRBD1 covers 9 bases. The CDR3 consists of 18 residues. Unmatched junction bases numbered 11, after V lost 3 bases and J lost 5 bases. Germline CDR1 MRHNA, CDR2 SNTAGT. The CDR3 loop reads CASSERRQGDRDNSPLHF. The DNA of the CDR3 is TGTGCCAGCAGTGAGCGAAGACAGGGGGATCGAGATAATTCACCCCTCCACTTT.

The CDR3 loop reads CANGTGYTDTQYF. The CDR3 coding sequence is TGTGCCAACGGGACTGGATACACAGATACGCAGTATTTT. The genes are TRBV6-5 and TRBJ2-3; D is possibly TRBD2 (6 bases). V was trimmed by 10 bases and J by 2 bases, leaving 13 bases between them. Germline V lookup: CDR1 MNHEY, CDR2 SVGAGI. The CDR3 extends over 13 amino acids.

J is TRBJ2-1 and V is TRBV30, with TRBD2 matching 8 bases. This CDR3 region has 15 residues. The germline CDR1 and CDR2 sequences are GTSNPN and SVGIG (reference sequence). V shed 0 bases, J shed 3 bases, and the junction held 4 bases outside the gene matches. CDR3 amino acids: CAWSVPGGFYNEQFF. The CDR3 DNA reads TGTGCCTGGAGTGTACCGGGGGGGTTCTACAATGAGCAGTTCTTC.

The rearrangement links TRBV3-1 (or the pseudogene TRBV3-2) to TRBJ2-7; possible D gene TRBD2, 6 bases. This CDR3 is 14 amino acids long. Germline loops: CDR1 LGHDT, CDR2 YNNKEL (reference sequence). V lost 0 bases and J lost 7, with 13 bases in between. CDR3 sequence reads: CASSQEWVRGEQYF. DNA for the CDR3: TGTGCCAGCAGCCAAGAATGGGTCCGGGGGGAGCAGTACTTC.